This is a list of T cell receptor beta chains from one sample in a study of blood T cell repertoires in COVID-19. Here immunoSEQ multiplex PCR was the method, and the copy in TCRdb shows in-frame clones only, minus some. This table holds around 250,000 clones, 80% to 90% found once. Specimen: PBMCs or T cells enriched from blood (not recorded which). Receptors originate from a woman aged 45-59 years who had recovered from COVID-19. The CDR3 runs from the conserved cysteine through the conserved F or W. The D gene is left open where the match is weak. Size values are once, few and many counts, or a class for expanded clones, and some rows have none.

V gene	clone size	D gene	J gene	CDR3 protein	CDR3 DNA
TRBV5-3	.	TRBD1	TRBJ1-6	CARSKQGRGNSPLHF	TGTGCCAGAAGTAAACAGGGGCGCGGGAATTCACCCCTCCACTTT
TRBV23-1	once	.	TRBJ1-2	CASSQRRGFNYGYTF	TGCGCCAGCAGTCAACGTAGGGGTTTTAACTATGGCTACACCTTC
TRBV7-9	few	.	TRBJ2-3	CASSLPSTDTQYF	TGTGCCAGCAGCTTACCTAGCACAGATACGCAGTATTTT
TRBV27	.	.	TRBJ1-5	CASSLQGSNQPQHF	TGTGCCAGCAGTTTACAGGGCAGCAATCAGCCCCAGCATTTT
TRBV5-1	few	.	TRBJ1-4	CASSLGGQGEKLFF	TGCGCCAGCAGCTTGGGTGGGCAAGGTGAAAAACTGTTTTTT
TRBV28	.	TRBD1	TRBJ2-7	CASSLFGRGHYEQYF	TGTGCCAGCAGTCTCTTTGGCAGGGGGCACTACGAGCAGTACTTC
TRBV18	.	TRBD1	TRBJ2-2	CASAFLTGGVTGELFF	TGTGCCAGCGCGTTCTTGACAGGGGGTGTCACCGGGGAGCTGTTTTTT
TRBV15	.	.	TRBJ1-2	CATSQASTVYGYTF	TGTGCCACCAGCCAAGCGTCGACAGTCTATGGCTACACCTTC
TRBV3-1/TRBV3-2	few	.	TRBJ1-1	CASSRGQWNTEAFF	TGTGCCAGCAGCCGCGGACAGTGGAACACTGAAGCTTTCTTT
TRBV24-1	once	TRBD1	TRBJ2-1	CATSELDRGGQFF	TGTGCCACCAGTGAGTTAGACAGGGGGGGACAGTTCTTC
TRBV7-2	.	.	TRBJ2-1	CASSLGPDVLYNEQFF	TGTGCCAGCAGCTTAGGGCCAGATGTTCTCTACAATGAGCAGTTCTTC
TRBV30	.	TRBD2	TRBJ2-1	CAWSVLGGRGLAGPNEQFF	TGTGCCTGGAGTGTACTAGGGGGTCGGGGACTAGCGGGCCCTAATGAGCAGTTCTTC
TRBV27	.	TRBD2	TRBJ2-3	CASSHRGVEDTQYF	TGTGCCAGCTCCCATCGGGGGGTAGAAGATACGCAGTATTTT
TRBV2	few	TRBD1	TRBJ2-3	CASSNLDRETDTQYF	TGTGCCAGCAGCAACTTGGACAGGGAGACAGATACGCAGTATTTT
TRBV27	.	.	TRBJ1-5	CATRREGLNQPQHF	TGTGCCACCCGAAGAGAGGGCCTCAATCAGCCCCAGCATTTT
TRBV2	.	.	TRBJ1-1	CASRVQGTNTEAFF	TGTGCCAGCAGGGTGCAGGGGACGAACACTGAAGCTTTCTTT
TRBV7-9	.	TRBD1	TRBJ2-1	CASSTGTGDYNEQFF	TGTGCCAGCAGCACGGGGACAGGGGACTACAATGAGCAGTTCTTC
TRBV6-5	.	.	TRBJ2-7	CASSPRGYEQYF	TGTGCCAGCAGTCCCAGGGGTTACGAGCAGTACTTC
TRBV28	few	.	TRBJ1-5	CASSPTGGSNQPQHF	TGTGCCAGCAGCCCAACGGGGGGGAGCAATCAGCCCCAGCATTTT
TRBV29-1	.	TRBD1	TRBJ1-2	CSDTSRTGGGDYGYTF	TGCAGCGATACGAGTCGGACAGGGGGTGGGGACTATGGCTACACCTTC
TRBV3-1/TRBV3-2	.	TRBD1	TRBJ1-4	CASRDRREKLFF	TGTGCCAGCCGGGACAGACGCGAAAAACTGTTTTTT
TRBV2	once	.	TRBJ1-2	CASGSRGGYTF	TGTGCCAGCGGATCCCGGGGAGGCTACACCTTC
TRBV7-9	.	.	TRBJ1-4	CASSLRQATNEKLFF	TGTGCCAGCAGCTTGCGACAGGCAACTAATGAAAAACTGTTTTTT
TRBV28	.	TRBD1	TRBJ1-5	CATQPGQGNQPQHF	TGTGCCACCCAACCGGGACAGGGCAATCAGCCCCAGCATTTT
TRBV24-1	.	TRBD1	TRBJ2-7	CATSGAPETGTYEQYF	TGTGCCACCAGCGGGGCCCCCGAGACAGGGACCTACGAGCAGTACTTC
TRBV6-6	.	.	TRBJ1-2	CASSYDGDINYGYTF	TGTGCCAGCAGTTACGACGGGGATATAAACTATGGCTACACCTTC
TRBV11-2	.	.	TRBJ2-5	CATNPQGWETQYF	TGTGCCACCAACCCCCAGGGGTGGGAGACCCAGTACTTC
TRBV18	.	.	TRBJ2-7	CASSPGRSNSYEQYF	TGTGCCAGCTCACCAGGGCGTTCGAATTCCTACGAGCAGTACTTC
TRBV5-4	.	TRBD2	TRBJ2-5	CASSLTSGVEETQYF	TGTGCCAGCAGCCTGACTAGCGGGGTCGAGGAGACCCAGTACTTC
TRBV6-5	.	.	TRBJ1-1	CASSYNLYVEAFF	TGTGCCAGCAGTTACAATCTGTATGTCGAAGCTTTCTTT
TRBV27	.	.	TRBJ1-1	CASSLSRNTEAFF	TGTGCCAGCAGTTTATCGCGAAACACTGAAGCTTTCTTT
TRBV19	once	TRBD1	TRBJ2-7	CASSIAAGGSYEQYF	TGTGCCAGTAGTATAGCTGCAGGGGGCTCGTACGAGCAGTACTTC
TRBV2	.	.	TRBJ2-2	CASSGGQGATGELFF	TGTGCCAGCAGTGGTGGGCAGGGCGCTACCGGGGAGCTGTTTTTT
TRBV5-1	.	.	TRBJ1-1	CASSRHVQGFRAFF	TGCGCCAGCAGCCGTCATGTTCAGGGATTCAGAGCTTTCTTT
TRBV2	.	TRBD1	TRBJ1-5	CASSDRTGGQPQHF	TGTGCCAGCAGTGATCGGACAGGAGGTCAGCCCCAGCATTTT
TRBV11-2	.	.	TRBJ1-5	CASSLVADQPQHF	TGTGCCAGCAGCTTAGTGGCGGATCAGCCCCAGCATTTT
TRBV5-1	.	.	TRBJ2-5	CASSFPADQETQYF	TGCGCCAGCAGCTTCCCAGCGGATCAAGAGACCCAGTACTTC
TRBV27	.	.	TRBJ1-1	CASSSSGGFGNTEAFF	TGTGCCAGCAGTTCCTCTGGGGGCTTCGGGAACACTGAAGCTTTCTTT
TRBV18	.	.	TRBJ2-3	CASSPFGFGDTQYF	TGTGCCAGCTCACCATTCGGTTTTGGAGATACGCAGTATTTT
TRBV5-1	.	.	TRBJ1-5	CASILPRWVSNQPQHF	TGCGCCAGCATCCTCCCCAGGTGGGTTAGCAATCAGCCCCAGCATTTT
TRBV6-6	.	.	TRBJ2-1	CASLADAYNEQFF	TGTGCCAGTCTAGCTGATGCCTACAATGAGCAGTTCTTC
TRBV28	.	.	TRBJ1-1	CASSSGTGGWYEAFF	TGTGCCAGCAGTTCAGGGACGGGGGGCTGGTATGAAGCTTTCTTT
TRBV28	.	.	TRBJ1-5	CASSFGGGRPQHF	TGTGCCAGCAGCTTCGGGGGGGGGCGGCCCCAGCATTTT
TRBV30	.	TRBD2	TRBJ2-4	CAWSAGGGKNIQYF	TGTGCCTGGAGTGCGGGCGGGGGAAAAAACATTCAGTACTTC
TRBV28	.	.	TRBJ2-3	CASSLSTEAFSTDTQYF	TGTGCCAGCAGTTTATCGACAGAAGCGTTTAGCACAGATACGCAGTATTTT
TRBV5-4	once	TRBD1	TRBJ1-4	CASSWGQRNEKLFF	TGTGCCAGCAGCTGGGGACAGAGGAATGAAAAACTGTTTTTT
TRBV5-1	.	.	TRBJ2-7	CASSSPGGHYEQYF	TGCGCCAGCAGCTCCCCCGGGGGGCACTACGAGCAGTACTTC
TRBV28	.	.	TRBJ1-2	CASSHPGGYTF	TGTGCCAGCAGCCACCCGGGAGGCTACACCTTC
TRBV14	.	TRBD1	TRBJ1-2	CASSQGRGYGYTF	TGTGCCAGCAGCCAAGGCAGGGGGTATGGCTACACCTTC
TRBV7-9	.	.	TRBJ2-2	CASSPLRTYTGELFF	TGTGCCAGCAGCCCTCTTCGCACTTACACCGGGGAGCTGTTTTTT
TRBV25-1	.	TRBD1	TRBJ2-7	CASTPGQTREQYF	TGTGCCAGCACACCGGGACAGACGAGGGAGCAGTACTTC
TRBV7-3	.	.	TRBJ1-1	CASSPTLGGNTEAFF	TGTGCCAGCAGCCCTACCTTGGGGGGAAACACTGAAGCTTTCTTT
TRBV2	.	.	TRBJ2-7	CASRTTALSPYEQYF	TGTGCCAGCAGGACGACAGCGTTGAGCCCCTACGAGCAGTACTTC